This T cell receptor beta chain emerged from a study of cytomegalovirus exposure and HLA in healthy donors. About the study: Of about 400 genotyped donors, about 80% clustered with self-reported Caucasian donors.

The germline CDR1 and CDR2 sequences are MNHEY and SVGAGI. This CDR3 is built from 15 residues. Trimming took 6 bases from V and 1 from J; bases not matched to a gene: 5. PCR involved 60 Vbeta and 13 Jbeta primers. Produced via immunoSEQ multiplex PCR; TCRdb's table is partial and in-frame only. The repertoire includes 150,000 to 200,000 clones, around 80% of them detected once, and about 1.9% sits in the top ten. The rearrangement uses TRBV6-5 and TRBJ1-4, with 7 bases lining up with TRBD1. The specimen was PBMCs. This clonotype was sampled from a woman aged 30 to 39 in good health and CMV-seropositive. CDR3 sequence reads: CASSPRTGTNEKLFF. For the CDR3, the DNA is TGTGCCAGCAGCCCACGGACAGGAACTAATGAAAAACTGTTTTTT.